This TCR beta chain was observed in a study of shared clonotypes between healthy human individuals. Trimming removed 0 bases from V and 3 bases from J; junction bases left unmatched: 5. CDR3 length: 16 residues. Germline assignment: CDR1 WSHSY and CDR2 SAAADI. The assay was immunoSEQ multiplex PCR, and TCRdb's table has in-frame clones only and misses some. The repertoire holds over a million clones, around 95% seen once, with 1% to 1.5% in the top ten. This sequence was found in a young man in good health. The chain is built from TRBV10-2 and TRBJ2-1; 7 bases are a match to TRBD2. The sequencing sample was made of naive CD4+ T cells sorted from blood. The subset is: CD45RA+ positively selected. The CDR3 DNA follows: TGCGCCAGCAGTGAGTCGCGCGGGAGAATCTACAATGAGCAGTTCTTC. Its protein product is CASSESRGRIYNEQFF.